The 4 T cell receptor beta chains in this list originate from one sample, sequenced in a study of neurological immune-mediated disorders (dated by TCRdb to the late 2010s). Libraries were made using 5' RACE. Sequencing used an Illumina HiSeq 2500. The public reads were run again by TCRdb, first through fastp at Q25 and then through MiXCR, and only productive beta chains were kept. Every CDR3 protein is listed once, alongside the most common genes and DNA of its rows. The sample includes 25,000 to 30,000 distinct CDR3 sequences, with approximately 16% observed a single time. The top ten constitute 4.5% to 5% of the sample. Explained via the paper, the time point label denotes: technical triplicate 3. Sequencing input: CD4+ T cells from blood. The receptors shown here come from a female donor with HTLV-1-associated myelopathy (HAM/TSP).

Comments on this clonotype: At one end the junction does not follow the germline gene, possibly because of a read error. This rearrangement joins TRBV7-7 to TRBJ2-7; 8 nucleotides align to TRBD1. Germline CDR1 SSHAT, CDR2 FNYEAQ (reference sequence). This CDR3 spans 14 amino acids. In DNA form, the CDR3 reads TGTGCTAGCAGCCCCTCAACAGGGGGCTACGAGCAGTACTTC. Protein product: CASSPSTGGYEQYF. The full variable domain, its missing parts supplied by reference TRBV7-7 and TRBJ2-7, is GAGVSQSPRYKVTKRGQDVTLRCDPISSHATLYWYQQALGQGPEFLTYFNYEAQPDKSGLPSDRFSAERPEGSISTLTIQRTEQRDSAMYRCASSPSTGGYEQYFGPGTRLTVT.

With respect to this clonotype: No DNA is shown, since the ends of the CDR3 on it are uncertain; the CDR3 is the one TCRdb lists. This sequence joins TRBV5-1 and TRBJ2-7; the D segment call TRBD2 is taken from the table without a DNA check. Both ends counted, the CDR3 spans 20 residues. Germline V lookup: CDR1 SGHRS, CDR2 YFSETQ. The CDR3 protein is CASSFYICSAPGLAGYEQYF.

Concerning this clonotype: A read error may produce the germline difference seen at one junction end. CDR3 DNA: TGCGCCAGCAGCTTGGACGGGACTAGCGGGAGTTCCTACAAGCAGTACTTC. Its protein product is CASSLDGTSGSSYKQYF. The chain uses TRBV5-1 and TRBJ2-7, with TRBD2 matching over 14 bases. In germline, CDR1 is SGHRS, CDR2 YFSETQ. The CDR3 spans 17 residues.

This clonotype was counted at least ten times. The chain links TRBV20-1 to TRBJ1-4; D unclear. This CDR3 spans 15 amino acids. Per the germline V gene, CDR1 is DFQATT and CDR2 is SNEGSKA (reference sequence). V was pared by 1 base and J by 5 bases, with 14 bases between. The CDR3 spells CSARGKDWANEKLFF. The CDR3 DNA is TGCAGTGCTAGAGGGAAGGACTGGGCGAATGAAAAACTGTTTTTT.